A single sample is the source of the 2 T cell receptor beta chains below, sequenced in a study of response to subunit inactivated influenza vaccine. TCRdb analysed the RT-PCR reads with MiXCR anew, one entry per CDR3 protein. The data hold under 750,000 distinct CDR3 sequences, with about an eighth observed a single time. The material sequenced was PBMCs from blood, taken on the day of vaccination. These receptors all stem from a man in his fifties or sixties who received an inactivated influenza vaccine.

This clonotype was seen a handful of times. The chain employs TRBV28 and TRBJ2-2; D is possibly TRBD2 (6 bases). The ends were cut back, 7 bases at V and 1 base at J, with 10 bases in the middle. Germline lookup yields CDR1 MDHEN and CDR2 SYDVKM. The CDR3 totals 14 residues. The CDR3 DNA sequence: TGTGCCAGCACCGCCGGGGGGAACACCGGGGAGCTGTTTTTT. Its translation: CASTAGGNTGELFF. The complete variable domain, with remaining parts taken from reference TRBV28 and TRBJ2-2, reads DVKVTQSSRYLVKRTGEKVFLECVQDMDHENMFWYRQDPGLGLRLIYFSYDVKMKEKGDIPEGYSVSREKKERFSLILESASTNQTSMYLCASTAGGNTGELFFGEGSRLTVL.

The sample holds many counts of this clonotype. The gene calls are TRBV15 and TRBJ1-5; D ambiguous. Germline V gives CDR1 LNHNV, CDR2 YYDKDF (reference sequence). The CDR3 spans 18 residues. The V gene lost 1 base and the J gene lost 0 bases, with 16 bases spanning the gap. CDR3 amino acids: CATSRGNRFTYSNQPQHF. The DNA for the CDR3 is TGTGCCACCAGCAGAGGGAACCGATTTACCTATAGCAATCAGCCCCAGCATTTT.